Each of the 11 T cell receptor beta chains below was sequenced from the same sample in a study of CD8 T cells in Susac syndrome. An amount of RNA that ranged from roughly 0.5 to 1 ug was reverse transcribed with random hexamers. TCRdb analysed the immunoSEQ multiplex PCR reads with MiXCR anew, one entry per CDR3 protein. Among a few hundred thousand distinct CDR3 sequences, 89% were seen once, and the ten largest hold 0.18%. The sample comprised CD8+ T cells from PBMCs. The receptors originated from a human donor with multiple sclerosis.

The CDR3 DNA sequence: TGTGCCAGCAGCCACACCCGGAGACAGGGTTTAGGGGAGACCCAGTACTTC. This encodes CASSHTRRQGLGETQYF. V and J are TRBV6-1 and TRBJ2-5; 7 bases map to TRBD1. The trim removed 6 bases at V and 5 bases at J, leaving 18 bases unmatched. The CDR3 is 17 amino acids. CDR1 is MNHNS, CDR2 SASEGT, per germline.

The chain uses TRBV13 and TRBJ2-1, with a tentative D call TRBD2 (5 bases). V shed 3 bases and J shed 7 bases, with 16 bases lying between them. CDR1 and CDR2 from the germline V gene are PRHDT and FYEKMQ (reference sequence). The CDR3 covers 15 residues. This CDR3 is CASSFLLSRGNEQFF. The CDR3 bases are TGTGCCAGCAGCTTCCTTCTCTCAAGAGGGAATGAGCAGTTCTTC.

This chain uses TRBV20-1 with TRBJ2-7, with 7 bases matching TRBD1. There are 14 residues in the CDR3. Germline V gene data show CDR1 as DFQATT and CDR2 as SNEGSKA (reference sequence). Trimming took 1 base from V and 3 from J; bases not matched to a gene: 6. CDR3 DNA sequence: TGCAGTGCTAGAGGATTTGCAGGGGGCTACGAGCAGTACTTC. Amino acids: CSARGFAGGYEQYF.

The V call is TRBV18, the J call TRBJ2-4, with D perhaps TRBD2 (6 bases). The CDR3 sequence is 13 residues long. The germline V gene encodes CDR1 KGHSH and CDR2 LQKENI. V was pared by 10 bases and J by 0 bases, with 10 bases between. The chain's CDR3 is CATTGLAKNIQYF. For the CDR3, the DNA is TGTGCCACCACGGGACTAGCCAAAAACATTCAGTACTTC.

CDR3 DNA sequence: TGTGCCAGCAGCTTAGGCCACGGGACCTATTCATACGAGCAGTACTTC. Amino acid sequence: CASSLGHGTYSYEQYF. The V call is TRBV7-9, the J call TRBJ2-7; D possibly matches TRBD1 or TRBD2 (5 bases each). The CDR3 consists of 16 residues. V lost 1 base and J 4 bases, leaving 17 bases between the germline ends. Per the germline V gene, CDR1 is SEHNR and CDR2 is FQNEAQ (reference sequence).

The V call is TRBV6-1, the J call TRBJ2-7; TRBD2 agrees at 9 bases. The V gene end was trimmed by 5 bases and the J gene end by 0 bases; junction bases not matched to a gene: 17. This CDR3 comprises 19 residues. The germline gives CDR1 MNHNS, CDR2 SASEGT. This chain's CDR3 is CASSRRAIAGDPSSYEQYF. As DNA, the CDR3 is TGTGCCAGCAGTCGCAGGGCGATAGCGGGGGACCCTAGCTCCTACGAGCAGTACTTC.

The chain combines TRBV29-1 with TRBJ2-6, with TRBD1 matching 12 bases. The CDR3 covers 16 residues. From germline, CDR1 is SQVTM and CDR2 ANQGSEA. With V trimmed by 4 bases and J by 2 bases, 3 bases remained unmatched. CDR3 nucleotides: TGCAGCGTTGGCGGGACAGGGGGCGCTGGGGCCAACGTCCTGACTTTC. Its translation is CSVGGTGGAGANVLTF. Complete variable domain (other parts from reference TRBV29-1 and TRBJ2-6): SAVISQKPSRDICQRGTSLTIQCQVDSQVTMMFWYRQQPGQSLTLIATANQGSEATYESGFVIDKFPISRPNLTFSTLTVSNMSPEDSSIYLCSVGGTGGAGANVLTFGAGSRLTVL.

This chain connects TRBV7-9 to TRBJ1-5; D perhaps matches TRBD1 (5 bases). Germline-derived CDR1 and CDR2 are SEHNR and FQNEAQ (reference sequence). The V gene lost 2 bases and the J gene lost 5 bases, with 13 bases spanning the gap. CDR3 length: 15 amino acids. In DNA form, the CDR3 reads TGTGCCAGCAGCTTAATCGGGCAGGGTCATCAGCCCCAGCATTTT. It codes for CASSLIGQGHQPQHF. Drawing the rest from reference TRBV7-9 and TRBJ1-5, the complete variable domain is DTGVSQNPRHKITKRGQNVTFRCDPISEHNRLYWYRQTLGQGPEFLTYFQNEAQLEKSRLLSDRFSAERPKGSFSTLEIQRTEQGDSAMYLCASSLIGQGHQPQHFGDGTRLSIL.

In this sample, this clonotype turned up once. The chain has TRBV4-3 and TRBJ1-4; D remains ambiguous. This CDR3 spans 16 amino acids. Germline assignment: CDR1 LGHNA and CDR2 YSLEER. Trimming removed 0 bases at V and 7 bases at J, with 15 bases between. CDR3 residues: CASSQDGRAGSEKLFF. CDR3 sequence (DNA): TGCGCCAGCAGCCAAGATGGCCGAGCCGGGAGTGAAAAACTGTTTTTT.

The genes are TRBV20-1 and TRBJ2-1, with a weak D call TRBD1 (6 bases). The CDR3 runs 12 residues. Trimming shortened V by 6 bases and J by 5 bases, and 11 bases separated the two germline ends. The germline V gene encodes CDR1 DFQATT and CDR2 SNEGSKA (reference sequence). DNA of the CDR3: TGCAGTGCCACGACAGGCCACAATGAGCAGTTCTTC. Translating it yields CSATTGHNEQFF.

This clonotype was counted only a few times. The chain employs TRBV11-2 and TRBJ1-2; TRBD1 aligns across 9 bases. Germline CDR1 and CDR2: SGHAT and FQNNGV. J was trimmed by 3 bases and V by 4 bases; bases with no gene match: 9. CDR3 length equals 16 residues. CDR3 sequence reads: CASSSDPGQGDYGYTF. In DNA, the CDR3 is TGTGCCAGCAGCTCCGACCCGGGACAGGGAGACTATGGCTACACCTTC.